This T cell receptor (beta chain) emerged from a study of CD8 T cells in ankylosing spondylitis. General study findings and limits: Peripheral blood held disease-linked clones only at relatively low frequency, and these were CD8+. Blood of patients with ankylosing spondylitis appeared to be characterized by a TCR beta motif of seven or eight highly homologous variants. Earlier work had already found some motif variants in reactive arthritis synovial fluid and blood.

CDR1 and CDR2 from the germline V gene are SGDLS and YYNGEE. Trimming cost V 0 bases and J 3 bases, with 5 bases left between them. This CDR3 is built from 13 residues. This clonotype was counted ten times or more. What it binds is unknown. Preparation of TCR beta libraries was done by quantitative 5'-RACE with molecular barcodes. Using its own MiXCR run on the 5' RACE reads, TCRdb lists one record per CDR3 protein. The table includes more than 35,000 distinct CDR3 sequences, roughly 2.5% detected once. The clonotype originates from a male donor with ankylosing spondylitis or in good health (not recorded which). The sequencing sample was made of blood, either unsorted or a sorted T cell fraction (not recorded which). This chain joins TRBV9 and TRBJ2-3; D is ambiguous. The CDR3 loop reads CASSVDWTDTQYF. In DNA form, the CDR3 reads TGTGCCAGCAGCGTAGATTGGACAGATACGCAGTATTTT.